One T cell receptor beta chain is described in this entry. This sample stems from a study of T cells in Graves' hyperthyroidism and ophthalmopathy. Study-wide background: It was at initial diagnosis, before any treatment, that peripheral blood was collected.

TCR beta CDR3 regions were amplified from RNA. HTBI primers were the set used in a first-round RT-PCR of the TCR CDR3. TCRdb itself ran the multiplex PCR reads through MiXCR, one entry per CDR3 protein. Of approximately 320,000 distinct CDR3 sequences listed, around 16% were seen once; the top ten hold roughly 33%. The J segment lost 4 bases and the V segment lost 5 bases, leaving 8 bases of the junction unmatched. The CDR3 consists of 16 residues. Germline V gene data show CDR1 as SGHAT and CDR2 as FQNNGV. Fresh peripheral blood, roughly 10 ml, was the source of the PBMCs. Sequences were obtained from blood. The chain employs TRBV11-2 and TRBJ2-7; TRBD2 matches at 13 bases. The origin of this receptor is a man between 25 and 39 years old with Graves' hyperthyroidism. CDR3: CASSRGLAGENYEQYF. The CDR3 DNA is TGTGCCAGCAGCCGAGGACTAGCGGGAGAGAATTACGAGCAGTACTTC.